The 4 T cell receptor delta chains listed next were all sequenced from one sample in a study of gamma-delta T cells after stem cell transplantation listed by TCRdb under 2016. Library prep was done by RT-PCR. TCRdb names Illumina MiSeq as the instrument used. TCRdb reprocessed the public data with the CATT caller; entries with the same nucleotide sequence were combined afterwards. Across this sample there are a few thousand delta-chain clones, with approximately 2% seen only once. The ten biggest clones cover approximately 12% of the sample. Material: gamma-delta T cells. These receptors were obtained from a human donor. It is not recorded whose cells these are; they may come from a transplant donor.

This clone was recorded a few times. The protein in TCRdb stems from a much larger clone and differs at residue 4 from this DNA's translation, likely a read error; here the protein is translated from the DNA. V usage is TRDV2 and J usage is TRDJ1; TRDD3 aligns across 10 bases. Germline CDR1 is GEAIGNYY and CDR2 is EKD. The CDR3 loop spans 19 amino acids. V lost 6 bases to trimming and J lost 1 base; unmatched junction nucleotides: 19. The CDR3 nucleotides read TGTGCCTGTAACCCCCTTTCTACTGGGGGATTACTCCTCACCGATAAACTCATCTTT. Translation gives CACNPLSTGGLLLTDKLIF.

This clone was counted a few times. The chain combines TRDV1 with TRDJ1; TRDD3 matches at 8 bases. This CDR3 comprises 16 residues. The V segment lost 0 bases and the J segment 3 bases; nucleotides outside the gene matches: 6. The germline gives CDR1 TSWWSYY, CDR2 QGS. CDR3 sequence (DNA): TGTGCTCTTGGGGAACTCCCGGTACTGGGGGCCGATAAACTCATCTTT. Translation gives CALGELPVLGADKLIF.

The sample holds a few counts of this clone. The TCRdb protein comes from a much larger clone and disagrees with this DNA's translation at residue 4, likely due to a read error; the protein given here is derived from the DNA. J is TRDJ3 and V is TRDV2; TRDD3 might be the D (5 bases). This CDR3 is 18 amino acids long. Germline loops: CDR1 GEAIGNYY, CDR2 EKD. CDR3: CACGTGGPSSWDTRQMFF. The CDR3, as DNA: TGTGCCTGTGGCACCGGGGGGCCTAGCTCCTGGGACACCCGACAGATGTTTTTC.

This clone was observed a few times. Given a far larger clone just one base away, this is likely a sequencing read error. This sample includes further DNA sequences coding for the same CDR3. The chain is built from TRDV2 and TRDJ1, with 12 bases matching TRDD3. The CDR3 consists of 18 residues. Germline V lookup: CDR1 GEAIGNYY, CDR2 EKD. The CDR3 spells CACDTVSGGYAYTDKLIF. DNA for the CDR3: TGCGCCTGTGACACCGTGTCTGGGGGATACGCGTACACCGATAAACTCATCTTT.